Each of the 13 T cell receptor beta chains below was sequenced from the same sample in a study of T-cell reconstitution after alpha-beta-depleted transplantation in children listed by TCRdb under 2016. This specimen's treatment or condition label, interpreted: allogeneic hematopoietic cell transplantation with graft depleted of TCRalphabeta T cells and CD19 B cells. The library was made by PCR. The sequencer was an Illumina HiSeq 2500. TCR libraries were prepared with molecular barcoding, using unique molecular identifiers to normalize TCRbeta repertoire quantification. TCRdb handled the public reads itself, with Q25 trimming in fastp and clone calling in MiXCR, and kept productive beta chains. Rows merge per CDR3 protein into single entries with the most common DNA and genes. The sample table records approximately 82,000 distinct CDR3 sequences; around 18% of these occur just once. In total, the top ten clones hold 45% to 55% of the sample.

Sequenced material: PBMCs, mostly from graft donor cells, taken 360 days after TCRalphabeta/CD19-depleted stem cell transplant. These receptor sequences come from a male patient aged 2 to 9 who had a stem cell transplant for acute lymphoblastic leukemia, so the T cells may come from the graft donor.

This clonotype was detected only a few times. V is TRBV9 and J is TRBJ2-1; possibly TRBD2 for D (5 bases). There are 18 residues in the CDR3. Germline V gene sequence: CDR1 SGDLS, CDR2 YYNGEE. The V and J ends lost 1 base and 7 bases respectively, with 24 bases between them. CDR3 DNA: TGTGCCAGCAGCGTATCCCAAAGCGGACTTACTTTCGTGAATGAGCAGTTCTTC. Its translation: CASSVSQSGLTFVNEQFF.

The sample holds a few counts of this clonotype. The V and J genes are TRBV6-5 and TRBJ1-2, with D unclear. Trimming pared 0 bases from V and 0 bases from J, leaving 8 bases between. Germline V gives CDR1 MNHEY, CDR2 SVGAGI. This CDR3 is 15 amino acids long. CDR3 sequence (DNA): TGTGCCAGCAGTTACTCGGCAGCAGCTAACTATGGCTACACCTTC. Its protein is CASSYSAAANYGYTF.

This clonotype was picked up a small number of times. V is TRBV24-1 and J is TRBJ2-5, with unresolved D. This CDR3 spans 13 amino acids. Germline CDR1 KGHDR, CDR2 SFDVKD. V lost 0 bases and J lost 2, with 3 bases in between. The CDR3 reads CATSDLGQETQYF. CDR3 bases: TGTGCCACCAGTGATTTGGGGCAAGAGACCCAGTACTTC.

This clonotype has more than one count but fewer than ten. The CDR3 nucleotides are TGTGCCAGCAGTTGGGGGGACTACAGCATGGAGACCCAGTACTTC. It yields the protein CASSWGDYSMETQYF. The chain uses TRBV12-3 or TRBV12-4 and TRBJ2-5; 7 positions agree with TRBD2. The CDR3 length is 15 residues. The V and J ends lost 4 bases and 5 bases, in that order; junction bases with no gene match: 10.

The DNA for the CDR3 is TGTGCCATCAGCGATAGCGGGAGCTCCTACAATGAGCAGTTCTTC. The encoded protein is CAISDSGSSYNEQFF. V usage is TRBV10-3 and J usage is TRBJ2-1; 9 nucleotides line up with TRBD2. After removal of 6 bases from V and 0 bases from J, the junction contained 3 bases not matched to a gene. Germline values: CDR1 ENHRY, CDR2 SYGVKD. The CDR3 sequence is 15 residues long.

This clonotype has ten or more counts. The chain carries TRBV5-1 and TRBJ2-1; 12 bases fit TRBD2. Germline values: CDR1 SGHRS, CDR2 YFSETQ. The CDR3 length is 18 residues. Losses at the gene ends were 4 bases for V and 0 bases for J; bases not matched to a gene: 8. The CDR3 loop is CASSTGLAGASSYNEQFF. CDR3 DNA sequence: TGCGCCAGCAGCACGGGACTAGCGGGCGCCAGCTCCTACAATGAGCAGTTCTTC.

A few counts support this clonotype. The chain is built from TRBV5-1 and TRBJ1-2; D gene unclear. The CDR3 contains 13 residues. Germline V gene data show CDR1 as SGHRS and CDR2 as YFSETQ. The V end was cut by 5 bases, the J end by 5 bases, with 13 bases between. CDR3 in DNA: TGCGCCAGCAGACCCGGGCAAGCTTATGGCTACACCTTC. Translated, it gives CASRPGQAYGYTF.

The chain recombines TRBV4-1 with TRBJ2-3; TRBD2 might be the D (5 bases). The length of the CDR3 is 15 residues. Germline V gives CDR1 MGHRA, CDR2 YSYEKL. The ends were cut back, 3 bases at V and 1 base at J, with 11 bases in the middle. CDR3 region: CASSQKSGRTDTQYF. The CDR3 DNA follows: TGCGCCAGCAGCCAGAAAAGCGGACGCACAGATACGCAGTATTTT.

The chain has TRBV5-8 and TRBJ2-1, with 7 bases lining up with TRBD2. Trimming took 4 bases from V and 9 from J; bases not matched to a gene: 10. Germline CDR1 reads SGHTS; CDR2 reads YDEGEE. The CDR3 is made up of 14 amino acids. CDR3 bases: TGTGCCAGCAGCCCCGGACTAGTCTTCGGTGAGCAGTTCTTC. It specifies CASSPGLVFGEQFF.

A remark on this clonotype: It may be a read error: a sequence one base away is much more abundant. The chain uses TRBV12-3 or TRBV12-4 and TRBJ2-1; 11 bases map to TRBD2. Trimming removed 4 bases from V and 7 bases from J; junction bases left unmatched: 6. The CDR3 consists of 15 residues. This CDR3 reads CASSSVSGGGNEQFF. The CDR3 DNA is TGTGCCAGCAGTTCGGTTAGCGGGGGGGGGAATGAGCAGTTCTTC.

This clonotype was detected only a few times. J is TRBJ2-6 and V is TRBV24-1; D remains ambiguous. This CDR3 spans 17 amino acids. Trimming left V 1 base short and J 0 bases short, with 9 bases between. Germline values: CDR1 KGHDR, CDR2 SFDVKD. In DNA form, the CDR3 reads TGTGCCACCAGTGATTTACCCTCGAACTCTGGGGCCAACGTCCTGACTTTC. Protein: CATSDLPSNSGANVLTF.

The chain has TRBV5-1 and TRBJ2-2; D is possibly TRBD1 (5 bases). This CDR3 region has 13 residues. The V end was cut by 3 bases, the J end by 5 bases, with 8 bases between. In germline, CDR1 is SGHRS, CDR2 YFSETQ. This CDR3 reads CASSYAGTGELFF. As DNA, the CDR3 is TGCGCCAGCAGCTACGCAGGGACCGGGGAGCTGTTTTTT.

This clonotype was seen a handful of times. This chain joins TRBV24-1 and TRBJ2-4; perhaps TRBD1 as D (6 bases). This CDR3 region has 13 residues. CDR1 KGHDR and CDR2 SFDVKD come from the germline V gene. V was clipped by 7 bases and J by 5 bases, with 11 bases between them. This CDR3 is CATSPWTENIQYF. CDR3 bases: TGTGCCACCAGCCCTTGGACAGAAAACATTCAGTACTTC.